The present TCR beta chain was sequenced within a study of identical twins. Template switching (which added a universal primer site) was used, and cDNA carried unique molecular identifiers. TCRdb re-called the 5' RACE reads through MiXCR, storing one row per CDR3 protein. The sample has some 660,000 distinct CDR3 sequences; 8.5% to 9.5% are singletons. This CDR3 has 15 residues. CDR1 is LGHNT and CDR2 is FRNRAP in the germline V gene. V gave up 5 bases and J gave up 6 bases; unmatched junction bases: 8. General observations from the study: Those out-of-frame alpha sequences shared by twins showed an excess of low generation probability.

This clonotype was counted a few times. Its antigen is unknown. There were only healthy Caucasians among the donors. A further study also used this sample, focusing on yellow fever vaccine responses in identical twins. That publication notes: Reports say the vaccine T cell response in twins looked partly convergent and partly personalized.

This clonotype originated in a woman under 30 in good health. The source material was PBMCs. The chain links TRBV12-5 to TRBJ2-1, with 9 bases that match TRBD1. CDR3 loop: CASGDPGQGSNEQFF. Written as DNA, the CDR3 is TGTGCTAGTGGTGATCCGGGACAGGGATCCAATGAGCAGTTCTTC.